These T cell receptor beta chains were read from a single sample in a study of vaccination and CD4 T cells after COVID-19. TCRdb re-called the PCR reads through MiXCR, storing one row per CDR3 protein. The table shows 9,000 to 15,000 distinct CDR3 sequences, with about 45% occurring only once. Their cognate antigens are unknown. Sequenced input: CD4+ T cells from blood, cultured in vitro. The receptors were sampled from a human donor who had recovered from COVID-19. CDR3s include the opening cysteine and the closing phenylalanine or tryptophan. The D gene is left open where the match is weak. A clone size is listed for some rows: how often the clone was seen (once, few, many), or a class if it is expanded.

few	TRBV4-3	NA	TRBJ1-6	CASSQARHRESSYNSPLHF	TGCGCCAGCAGCCAAGCTAGACACCGTGAGAGCTCCTATAATTCACCCCTCCACTTT
NA	TRBV28	TRBD1	TRBJ1-2	CASSTPRTGGFGGYTF	TGTGCCAGCAGTACACCTAGAACAGGGGGCTTTGGGGGCTACACCTTC
NA	TRBV11-3	NA	TRBJ2-7	CASSLSTPNEQYF	TGTGCCAGCAGCCTGTCGACCCCTAACGAGCAGTACTTC
few	TRBV12-3/TRBV12-4	NA	TRBJ1-1	CASSLAGSPNTEAFF	TGTGCCAGCAGTTTAGCAGGGTCGCCGAACACTGAAGCTTTCTTT
NA	TRBV27	NA	TRBJ1-2	CASRPGSLAYGYTF	TGTGCCAGCAGGCCCGGGAGCCTTGCCTATGGCTACACCTTC
few	TRBV2	NA	TRBJ1-5	CASSAEGQPQHF	TGTGCCAGCAGTGCGGAGGGGCAGCCCCAGCATTTT
few	TRBV7-2	NA	TRBJ1-2	CASSPDIINGYTF	TGTGCCAGCAGCCCGGACATCATCAACGGCTACACCTTC
few	TRBV6-2/TRBV6-3	NA	TRBJ1-5	CASSYSYASNQPQHF	TGTGCCAGCAGTTACTCATACGCTAGCAATCAGCCCCAGCATTTT
NA	TRBV20-1	NA	TRBJ2-3	CSARDPVPDTQYF	TGCAGTGCTAGAGACCCCGTCCCAGATACGCAGTATTTT
few	TRBV6-5	NA	TRBJ1-5	CASSYGRPSDQPQHF	TGTGCCAGCAGTTACGGCAGGCCCTCCGATCAGCCCCAGCATTTT
NA	TRBV10-2	TRBD2	TRBJ2-5	CASRFGTIREGETQYF	TGCGCCAGCAGATTTGGGACCATACGGGAGGGTGAGACCCAGTACTTC
once	TRBV29-1	TRBD2	TRBJ2-1	CSVKYYRGGDEQFF	TGCAGCGTTAAGTATTACCGGGGGGGCGATGAGCAGTTCTTC
NA	TRBV6-2/TRBV6-3	NA	TRBJ2-7	CASRDFIQDEQYF	TGTGCCAGCAGAGATTTCATACAGGACGAGCAGTACTTC
few	TRBV28	TRBD1	TRBJ2-7	CASSLSRTGDYEQYF	TGTGCCAGCAGTTTATCGCGGACAGGCGACTACGAGCAGTACTTC
NA	TRBV19	NA	TRBJ1-1	CASNSWAHTEAFF	TGTGCCAGTAATAGTTGGGCCCACACTGAAGCTTTCTTT
NA	TRBV2	NA	TRBJ1-2	CASIPDSPSGGRGYTF	TGTGCCAGCATCCCGGACAGCCCGTCTGGGGGGAGAGGCTACACCTTC
once	TRBV24-1	TRBD2	TRBJ2-1	CATSDFLADSYNEQFF	TGTGCCACCAGTGATTTTCTAGCGGACTCCTACAATGAGCAGTTCTTC
few	TRBV2	TRBD1	TRBJ1-1	CASSIRTGAFF	TGTGCCAGCAGTATTCGGACAGGCGCCTTCTTT
once	TRBV7-9	NA	TRBJ1-1	CASSPGTMNTEAFF	TGTGCCAGCAGCCCCGGGACAATGAACACTGAAGCTTTCTTT
NA	TRBV7-9	NA	TRBJ2-3	CASSLGVSWRRTNTDTQYF	TGTGCCAGCAGCTTAGGGGTGTCGTGGCGGCGGACTAACACAGATACGCAGTATTTT
NA	TRBV27	TRBD2	TRBJ2-1	CASSVSGRASNEQFF	TGTGCCAGCAGTGTAAGCGGGAGGGCCTCCAATGAGCAGTTCTTC
NA	TRBV6-1	NA	TRBJ2-7	CASSAARRFPYEQYF	TGTGCCAGCAGTGCCGCGCGACGGTTCCCTTACGAGCAGTACTTC
NA	TRBV6-1	NA	TRBJ1-1	CASSDHVANTEAFF	TGTGCCAGCAGTGACCACGTCGCGAACACTGAAGCTTTCTTT
NA	TRBV20-1	NA	TRBJ2-6	CSARDFTQGTGANVLTF	TGCAGTGCTAGGGACTTTACCCAGGGAACTGGGGCCAACGTCCTGACTTTC
few	TRBV30	TRBD1	TRBJ1-2	CAWSVDIGRQGTYGYTF	TGTGCCTGGAGTGTAGATATCGGCCGACAGGGCACCTATGGCTACACCTTC
NA	TRBV29-1	NA	TRBJ1-5	CSVEDRARRGQPQHF	TGCAGCGTTGAAGATCGGGCCCGGCGAGGTCAGCCCCAGCATTTT
NA	TRBV20-1	TRBD2	TRBJ2-4	CSAHASGGSWNIQYF	TGCAGTGCTCACGCTAGCGGAGGGTCCTGGAACATTCAGTACTTC
NA	TRBV2	NA	TRBJ2-7	CASSLDRQVRHF	TGTGCCAGCAGTCTAGACCGACAGGTTAGGCACTTC
few	TRBV20-1	TRBD2	TRBJ2-5	CSATLAGGLQETQYF	TGCAGTGCTACCTTAGCGGGAGGGCTCCAAGAGACCCAGTACTTC
NA	TRBV24-1	NA	TRBJ1-6	CATSDFRIPPDSPFYNSPLHF	TGTGCCACCAGTGATTTCCGGATTCCTCCAGACTCCCCTTTCTATAATTCACCCCTCCACTTT
few	TRBV10-2	TRBD1	TRBJ1-6	CASKGAGGSNSPLHF	TGCGCCAGCAAGGGAGCAGGGGGGAGTAATTCACCCCTCCACTTT
NA	TRBV7-8	TRBD1	TRBJ1-5	CASSFGDRVLRSNQPQHF	TGTGCCAGCAGCTTTGGGGACAGGGTGTTGCGAAGCAATCAGCCCCAGCATTTT
NA	TRBV10-3	NA	TRBJ1-1	CAISESQGGTMNTEAFF	TGTGCCATCAGTGAGTCCCAGGGCGGAACCATGAACACTGAAGCTTTCTTT
NA	TRBV7-6	NA	TRBJ2-5	CASSRGGTQETQYF	TGTGCCAGCAGCCGAGGGGGGACACAAGAGACCCAGTACTTC
NA	TRBV10-1	TRBD2	TRBJ2-1	CASSESGAGGINEQFF	TGCGCCAGCAGTGAGTCTGGAGCGGGAGGGATCAATGAGCAGTTCTTC
NA	TRBV12-3/TRBV12-4	NA	TRBJ2-1	CASSFGHNERNEQFF	TGTGCCAGCAGTTTCGGACATAACGAGAGGAATGAGCAGTTCTTC
NA	TRBV5-4	NA	TRBJ2-5	CASSLARGGDMETQYF	TGTGCCAGCAGCTTGGCCCGAGGGGGGGATATGGAGACCCAGTACTTC
few	TRBV6-4	NA	TRBJ1-2	CASSEADPLRGYTF	TGTGCCAGCAGTGAAGCCGACCCCTTGAGGGGCTACACCTTC
NA	TRBV11-1	NA	TRBJ2-5	CASSRDRRTQYF	TGTGCCAGCAGCCGCGACAGGCGGACCCAGTACTTC
NA	TRBV20-1	TRBD2	TRBJ2-7	CSAKRGTTEQYF	TGCAGTGCTAAACGCGGGACTACCGAGCAGTACTTC
NA	TRBV24-1	TRBD1	TRBJ2-7	CATSDPRDSSYEQYF	TGTGCCACCAGTGATCCCCGGGACAGCTCCTACGAGCAGTACTTC
NA	TRBV28	NA	TRBJ1-2	CASSLSGRTYGYTF	TGTGCCAGCAGTTTATCCGGCAGGACCTATGGCTACACCTTC
NA	TRBV6-4	TRBD1	TRBJ2-3	CASSETGGADTQYF	TGTGCCAGCAGTGAGACAGGGGGCGCAGATACGCAGTATTTT
NA	TRBV7-9	TRBD1	TRBJ1-2	CASSTRQGYGYTF	TGTGCCAGCAGCACCAGACAGGGGTATGGCTACACCTTC
NA	TRBV10-1	TRBD2	TRBJ2-1	CASSEMGRELYEQFF	TGCGCCAGCAGTGAGATGGGGCGGGAGCTCTATGAGCAGTTCTTC
NA	TRBV21-1	NA	TRBJ2-5	CASSKPGLAGETQYF	TGTGCCAGCAGCAAACCGGGACTAGCGGGAGAGACCCAGTACTTC
NA	TRBV6-2/TRBV6-3	NA	TRBJ2-3	CASSSPTDTQYF	TGTGCCAGCAGTTCTCCCACAGATACGCAGTATTTT
few	TRBV6-5	NA	TRBJ2-6	CASSSLGEGTVHSGANVLTF	TGTGCCAGCAGTTCTTTAGGGGAGGGGACAGTGCACTCTGGGGCCAACGTCCTGACTTTC
NA	TRBV18	NA	TRBJ2-2	CASSPIRGRYTGELFF	TGTGCCAGCTCACCAATCCGGGGACGGTACACCGGGGAGCTGTTTTTT
NA	TRBV4-1	TRBD1	TRBJ1-6	CASSSTGTGLNSPLHF	TGCGCCAGCAGCTCGACCGGGACAGGGCTGAATTCACCCCTCCACTTT
NA	TRBV30	TRBD2	TRBJ2-1	CAWKGLAGYNEQFF	TGTGCCTGGAAGGGGCTAGCGGGATATAATGAGCAATTCTTC
few	TRBV29-1	TRBD1	TRBJ1-2	CSARTGGAGGYGYTF	TGCAGTGCAAGGACAGGGGGCGCAGGGGGCTATGGCTACACCTTC
NA	TRBV30	TRBD1	TRBJ2-5	CAGKTGGQETQYF	TGTGCCGGAAAGACAGGGGGACAAGAGACCCAGTACTTC
NA	TRBV9	TRBD1	TRBJ1-6	CASSVQGQDGSPLHF	TGTGCCAGCAGTGTACAGGGGCAGGACGGCTCACCCCTCCACTTT
few	TRBV18	NA	TRBJ1-1	CASSPVQGRNTEAFF	TGTGCCAGCTCACCAGTCCAGGGGAGAAACACTGAAGCTTTCTTT